This entry describes one TCR beta chain. This clonotype was detected only a few times. It has no known antigen specificity. Base-call qualities are not available, and no considerably larger clone is one nucleotide away. This sample is drawn from a study of blood T cells in healthy people across ages (dated by TCRdb to between 2014 and 2016). Some background on the complete study: In model experiments, template switching captured roughly one uniquely barcoded TCR beta cDNA molecule for every two T cells. Using deep sequencing normalized with unique cDNA molecular identifiers, the study measured how TCR beta repertoire diversity changes with age. The donors were split into four age groups: young (average about 15 years), middle-aged (39), aged (more than 60) and long-lived (under 85). To avoid experimental bias, donors of different ages were randomly spread across the sequencing lanes. The study analyzed two additional independent replicas of 1 million unique cDNA reads from the same blood draw for two donors, one aged 18 to 29 and one aged 80 or older.

The CDR3 covers 14 residues, taking in both the cysteine and the phenylalanine. Solely the CDR3 DNA is kept, with 42 bases framed from the first base. The germline V gene specifies MNHNS as CDR1 and SASEGT as CDR2. V drops 4 bases and J drops 4 bases, leaving 13 bases in between. Beyond this particular receptor, the publication reports: Because donor CMV infection status was unknown, age-related changes in expanded clonotypes were potentially confounded. The percentage of naive T cells measured by flow cytometry correlated strongly with observed TCR beta diversity. Total diversity estimates from one million sequenced T cells were considered lower bounds and underestimates. Observed TCR beta diversity per million T cells fell roughly linearly with age, and a significant reduction was already apparent by age approximately 40. Bulk unsorted PBMC profiling prevented conclusive comparison of naive and antigen-experienced compartments. Compared with the aged group, more naive CD4+ T cells, fewer expanded clones and increased TCR diversity were shown by the long-lived group, suggesting age selection.

Systemically healthy Caucasian individuals from Russia, some 40 in total and aged about 6 to 100 years, were included as donors. Each donor gave ten milliliters of peripheral blood, collected into EDTA-treated Vacutainer tubes. PBMCs were isolated by Ficoll-Paque density-gradient centrifugation, with at least 7 million obtained per sample. Trizol reagent was used to extract total RNA from the PBMCs, yielding at least 5.5 micrograms per sample. For every donor, flow cytometry on a PBMC aliquot measured the percentage of naive CD45RAhigh/CD27high T cells. Libraries were built with 5' RACE. The sample was run on an Illumina HiSeq 2500. A second PCR of roughly 6 to 11 cycles was performed with a sample-barcoded 5' primer and a J-beta primer mix. A unique molecular identifier was introduced onto each TCR beta cDNA molecule by a template-switch 5' adaptor carrying 12 random nucleotides. Each sample yielded at least 2.5 million CDR3-containing paired-end reads. First-strand cDNA was synthesized from all RNA with the Mint cDNA synthesis kit, primed by a TRBC-specific oligonucleotide. Following uracil-DNA glycosylase treatment, a first 18-cycle PCR with universal primers M1SS and BC2_uni_R was performed on all cDNA. The paper's processing steps were these. For normalization, 1 million high-quality reads were randomly selected from each sample, with every read carrying a distinct molecular identifier. Instead of being binned into consensus sequences, reads with shared molecular identifiers were discarded. MiTCR, with a Q25 quality threshold and the strictest error-elimination algorithm, was used for CDR3 identification, clonotype clustering and error correction. A nonparametric unseen species model with Euler transformation was used to estimate a lower bound on total TCR beta diversity. Clones were called with MiXCR by TCRdb after fastp trimmed the public reads at Q25, and only in-frame beta chains were retained. Merged by CDR3 protein, the rows form single entries marked with the most common genes and DNA. The V and J calls and clone size are TCRdb's, not the authors'. This sample comprises about 1.6 million distinct CDR3 sequences, about 32% of them detected only once. The ten largest clones take up approximately 10% of the sample.

Material for sequencing was blood. The sequence is built from TRBV6-1 and TRBJ1-2; possibly the D gene is TRBD1, per 6 matching bases. The source is a woman aged 25 to 45 in good health. The DNA sequence reads TGTGCCAGCAGTGCTACAGGGCCTCCCTATGGCTACACCTTC. This sequence encodes CASSATGPPYGYTF.